Presented here are 27 T cell receptor beta chains from one specimen sequenced in a study of CD8 T cells in ankylosing spondylitis. Antigen specificity for these receptors is unknown. General study results and limits: Characteristic, it appeared, of ankylosing spondylitis blood was a TCR beta motif of eight highly homologous variants.

MiXCR, applied by TCRdb to the 5' RACE reads, yields one record per CDR3 protein. Here the sample spans fewer than 550,000 distinct CDR3 sequences, less than 6% being singletons. Material: blood, either unsorted or a sorted T cell fraction (not recorded which). Receptors originate from a male donor with ankylosing spondylitis.

This clonotype was counted ten times or more. The V and J genes are TRBV4-1 and TRBJ1-2; 10 bases line up with TRBD1. The V gene's germline CDR1 is MGHRA and CDR2 YSYEKL. This CDR3 is built from 15 residues. The V and J ends lost 3 bases and 4 bases, in that order; junction bases with no gene match: 5. The chain's CDR3 is CASSHPTGGGYGYTF. For the CDR3, the DNA is TGCGCCAGCAGCCACCCGACAGGGGGCGGCTATGGCTACACCTTC.

This clonotype has at least ten counts. The V call is TRBV5-1, the J call TRBJ2-7; D ambiguous. V was cut by 3 bases and J by 5 bases, with 15 bases left in between. This CDR3 has 14 residues. Germline assignment: CDR1 SGHRS and CDR2 YFSETQ. This CDR3 is CASSSDRVSNEQYF. Written as DNA, the CDR3 is TGCGCCAGCAGCTCAGACCGCGTTTCGAACGAGCAGTACTTC.

This clonotype was observed a few times. The chain couples TRBV6-5 to TRBJ2-3; 7 bases are shared with TRBD2. V shed 2 bases, J shed 1 base, and the junction held 3 bases outside the gene matches. Per germline, CDR1 MNHEY and CDR2 SVGAGI. The CDR3 covers 15 residues. As DNA, the CDR3 is TGTGCCAGCAGTTACGGGGGGGGACGCACAGATACGCAGTATTTT. It translates to CASSYGGGRTDTQYF.

This clonotype was seen a few times. DNA of the CDR3: TGTGCCAGCAGCTTTACCGGGACAACGAACACCGGGGAGCTGTTTTTT. Translation: CASSFTGTTNTGELFF. This chain uses TRBV5-5 with TRBJ2-2; D is perhaps TRBD1 (6 bases). V lost 2 bases and J 0 bases, leaving 11 bases between the germline ends. The germline V gene encodes CDR1 SGHKS and CDR2 YYEKEE (reference sequence). The CDR3 has 16 amino acids.

V usage is TRBV7-2 and J usage is TRBJ2-5, with a possible D match to TRBD1 (6 bases). CDR3 size: 13 residues. Germline-derived CDR1 and CDR2 are SGHTA and FQGNSA. Trimming took off 7 bases at V and 5 bases at J, with 14 bases between the two ends. The CDR3 spells CASTQGAIETQYF. DNA of the CDR3: TGTGCCAGCACACAGGGTGCAATCGAGACCCAGTACTTC.

This clonotype came up many times. The genes are TRBV7-2 and TRBJ2-7; D is undetermined. The CDR3 covers 15 residues. Trimming stripped 1 base from V and 2 bases from J, with 12 bases between. From germline, CDR1 is SGHTA and CDR2 FQGNSA. The CDR3 region is CASSLESGPAYEQYF. The DNA of the CDR3 is TGTGCCAGCAGCTTAGAGTCAGGACCGGCCTACGAGCAGTACTTC.

This clonotype was seen repeatedly, ten times or more. The rearrangement links TRBV5-1 to TRBJ1-4; D gene ambiguous. This CDR3 contains 14 residues. Per germline, CDR1 SGHRS and CDR2 YFSETQ. The ends were cut back, 4 bases at V and 5 bases at J, with 12 bases in the middle. Written as DNA, the CDR3 is TGCGCCAGCAGCGTCCGGGCCTACAATGAAAAACTGTTTTTT. Translation gives CASSVRAYNEKLFF.

The V gene is TRBV7-2, the J gene TRBJ1-1, with D possibly matching TRBD1 (5 bases). Germline values: CDR1 SGHTA, CDR2 FQGNSA. V lost 5 bases to trimming and J lost 5 bases, with 15 bases between them. This CDR3 has 14 amino acids. CDR3 in DNA: TGTGCCAGCAGCCTGATATCCGGGGGGACTGAAGCTTTCTTT. Translation gives CASSLISGGTEAFF.

This clonotype has a handful of counts. The rearrangement links TRBV5-1 to TRBJ2-3, with 9 bases fitting TRBD2. J lost 5 bases, V lost 6 bases, and 10 bases had no gene match. There are 15 residues in the CDR3. Germline assignment: CDR1 SGHRS and CDR2 YFSETQ. CDR3 DNA: TGCGCCAGCACCCGACAAGCGGGAGGCGGAGATACGCAGTATTTT. It specifies CASTRQAGGGDTQYF.

This clonotype came up many times. The J gene is TRBJ2-3, the V gene TRBV5-4; D is undetermined. V gave up 4 bases and J gave up 3 bases, with 18 bases separating them. The length of the CDR3 is 16 residues. Germline CDR1 reads SGHNT; CDR2 reads YYREEE (reference sequence). The CDR3 coding sequence is TGTGCCAGCAGCCTCGGGCCTTCCCAAAGGACAGATACGCAGTATTTT. The encoded protein is CASSLGPSQRTDTQYF.

This clonotype has a count of ten or more. The chain combines TRBV4-2 with TRBJ1-1, with unresolved D. Germline-derived CDR1 and CDR2 are LGHNA and YNFKEQ. The ends were cut back, 5 bases at V and 2 bases at J, with 15 bases in the middle. The CDR3 loop spans 15 amino acids. The CDR3 coding sequence is TGTGCCAGCAGCGCAAAACATCCTCCAAACACTGAAGCTTTCTTT. Translating it yields CASSAKHPPNTEAFF.

Ten or more counts support this clonotype. The genes are TRBV12-3 or TRBV12-4 and TRBJ1-1; D is perhaps TRBD1 (5 bases). This CDR3 spans 14 amino acids. Trimming shortened V by 2 bases and J by 6 bases, and 13 bases separated the two germline ends. The CDR3 sequence is CASSLRLGAPEAFF. The CDR3 region has the DNA TGTGCCAGCAGTTTACGGCTCGGGGCCCCTGAAGCTTTCTTT.

Many counts were recorded for this clonotype. The V call is TRBV5-1, the J call TRBJ2-2; D could derive from TRBD1 or TRBD2 (6 bases each). The CDR3 loop spans 14 amino acids. CDR1 is SGHRS and CDR2 is YFSETQ in the germline V gene. Trimming shortened V by 4 bases and J by 1 base, and 8 bases separated the two germline ends. The CDR3 region has the DNA TGCGCCAGCAGCGCGGGACAGAACACCGGGGAGCTGTTTTTT. Its translation: CASSAGQNTGELFF.

This clonotype was recorded at least ten times. The V and J genes are TRBV18 and TRBJ2-1, with D possibly being TRBD1 (5 bases). In germline, CDR1 is KGHSH, CDR2 LQKENI. Trimming removed 2 bases at V and 10 bases at J, with 15 bases between. The CDR3 covers 14 residues. CDR3 DNA: TGTGCCAGCTCACCAGCCTACAGGATCAAGGAGCAGTTCTTC. It is translated as CASSPAYRIKEQFF. The full variable domain, in which reference TRBV18 and TRBJ2-1 provide the parts outside the CDR3, is NAGVMQNPRHLVRRRGQEARLRCSPMKGHSHVYWYRQLPEEGLKFMVYLQKENIIDESGMPKERFSAEFPKEGPSILRIQQVVRGDSAAYFCASSPAYRIKEQFFGPGTRLTVL.

This clonotype was counted only a few times. V is TRBV18 and J is TRBJ2-7, with TRBD1 matching over 9 bases. Germline CDR1 is KGHSH and CDR2 is LQKENI. J gave up 2 bases and V 1 base, and 3 bases lay outside the gene matches. There are 15 residues in the CDR3. CDR3 nucleotides: TGTGCCAGCTCACCACGGGACAGGGTAACCTACGAGCAGTACTTC. Protein: CASSPRDRVTYEQYF.

This clonotype was seen at least ten times. This chain uses TRBV12-3 or TRBV12-4 with TRBJ1-2; D is unresolved. V lost 1 base, J lost 4 bases, and 10 bases lay in between. The length of the CDR3 is 14 residues. CDR3 loop: CASSLVRAPYGYTF. Written as DNA, the CDR3 is TGTGCCAGCAGTTTAGTCCGGGCCCCCTATGGCTACACCTTC.

Ten or more counts support this clonotype. The J gene is TRBJ2-5, the V gene TRBV18; 9 nucleotides line up with TRBD2. V lost 0 bases, J lost 4 bases, and 3 bases stayed unmatched. Germline CDR1 and CDR2: KGHSH and LQKENI. The CDR3 is 15 amino acids. The CDR3 nucleotides are TGTGCCAGCTCACCACCGGGACTAGCAAGAGAGACCCAGTACTTC. It specifies CASSPPGLARETQYF.

This clonotype was seen at least ten times. The genes are TRBV12-3 or TRBV12-4 and TRBJ1-2; 7 bases agree with TRBD1. V trimming: 6 bases; J trimming: 6 bases; junction bases outside the gene matches: 16. The CDR3 is made up of 16 amino acids. Here the CDR3 reads CASSPTGPALWNGYTF. CDR3 in DNA: TGTGCCAGCAGCCCGACAGGGCCTGCCTTGTGGAATGGCTACACCTTC.

This clonotype has at least ten counts. The chain carries TRBV5-1 and TRBJ1-2, with D perhaps TRBD1 (5 bases). In germline, CDR1 is SGHRS, CDR2 YFSETQ. This CDR3 contains 14 residues. Between the trimmed V and J ends, which lost 5 bases and 2 bases, there was a span of 13 bases. This CDR3 is CASRPPGLNYGYTF. CDR3 nucleotide sequence: TGCGCCAGCAGACCCCCGGGACTGAACTATGGCTACACCTTC.

Remarks on this clonotype: A single base separates this from a much larger clone, so it may be a read error. V is TRBV27 and J is TRBJ1-5; 8 bases are a match to TRBD1. Germline assignment: CDR1 MNHEY and CDR2 SMNVEV (reference sequence). There are 16 residues in the CDR3. CDR3 loop: CTSSLLPRGQDQPQHF. The CDR3 DNA reads as TGTACCAGCAGTTTACTGCCCAGGGGGCAGGATCAGCCCCAGCATTTT.

V usage is TRBV27 and J usage is TRBJ1-4; the match to TRBD1 covers 7 bases. After removal of 7 bases from V and 8 bases from J, the junction contained 10 bases not matched to a gene. There are 14 residues in the CDR3. Looked up from germline, CDR1 is MNHEY and CDR2 is SMNVEV (reference sequence). CDR3 region: CASNSRGVGEKLFF. The CDR3 DNA is TGTGCCAGCAATTCCAGGGGGGTAGGCGAAAAACTGTTTTTT.

This clonotype was detected ten times or more. The chain uses TRBV11-2 and TRBJ2-1; 7 nucleotides match TRBD1. Germline-derived CDR1 and CDR2 are SGHAT and FQNNGV. The CDR3 covers 16 residues. The V gene end was trimmed by 1 base and the J gene end by 10 bases; junction bases not matched to a gene: 13. The DNA of the CDR3 is TGTGCCAGCAGCTTAGGTCGAAGGACAGGTGCTTTGGAGCAGTTCTTC. It yields the protein CASSLGRRTGALEQFF.

This clonotype was found many times. The chain recombines TRBV20-1 with TRBJ2-5; TRBD1 agrees at 10 bases. Germline V gene data show CDR1 as DFQATT and CDR2 as SNEGSKA (reference sequence). The CDR3 is 15 amino acids. Trimming took 4 bases from V and 2 from J; bases not matched to a gene: 7. In nucleotides, the CDR3 is TGCAGTGCTACCCGACCGGACAGGGGGCAAGAGACCCAGTACTTC. Protein sequence: CSATRPDRGQETQYF.

This clonotype was counted many times. The gene calls are TRBV12-3 or TRBV12-4 and TRBJ2-7; either TRBD1 or TRBD2 may supply D (6 bases each). The CDR3 covers 14 residues. V was cut by 7 bases and J by 2 bases, with 15 bases left in between. CDR3: CASTIGGPAYEQYF. CDR3 DNA: TGTGCCAGCACCATTGGGGGGCCCGCCTACGAGCAGTACTTC.

The J gene is TRBJ2-1, the V gene TRBV13; 7 nucleotides match TRBD1. Trimming took 10 bases from V and 8 from J; bases not matched to a gene: 26. CDR1 is PRHDT, CDR2 FYEKMQ, per germline (reference sequence). The CDR3 sequence is 18 residues long. CDR3: CAITHGVTREQGWHEQFF. For the CDR3, the DNA is TGTGCCATCACCCACGGGGTAACCAGGGAACAGGGGTGGCATGAGCAGTTCTTC.

This clonotype was found many times. This chain uses TRBV5-1 with TRBJ2-3, with unresolved D. This CDR3 contains 15 residues. V dropped 1 base and J dropped 2 bases, with 11 bases sitting between them. CDR1 and CDR2 (germline): SGHRS, YFSETQ. The CDR3 DNA is TGCGCCAGCAGCTTGCTTCTCAGCAACACAGATACGCAGTATTTT. Residues: CASSLLLSNTDTQYF.

About this clonotype itself: Mismatch with germline at one junction end may stem from a read error. V and J are TRBV7-2 and TRBJ2-1, with 9 bases lining up with TRBD1. CDR1 is SGHTA, CDR2 FQGNSA, per germline. The CDR3 loop spans 17 amino acids. CDR3 protein: CARSNIWGQGSYNEQFF. The DNA of the CDR3 is TGTGCCCGCAGCAATATCTGGGGACAGGGCTCCTACAATGAGCAGTTCTTC.